A single sample gave rise to the 5 T cell receptor beta chains below, sequenced in a study of breast tumors, draining lymph nodes, adjacent tissues. TCRdb analysed the multiplex PCR reads with MiXCR anew, one entry per CDR3 protein. The table includes 60,000 to 75,000 distinct CDR3 sequences, approximately 57% detected once. Input material: breast tumor tissue. Every receptor here comes from a female donor with breast cancer. Some clones in this sample may be carry-over from other donors' samples.

The V and J genes are TRBV3-2 and TRBJ2-2; the table calls TRBD1, which could not be checked here. TRBV3-2 is annotated as a pseudogene. This CDR3 spans 15 amino acids. CDR3 coding DNA: TGTGCCAGCATCCGGGACAGGGGGATCACCGGGGAGCTGTTTTTT. Its protein product is CASIRDRGITGELFF.

This clonotype was seen only a few times. For the CDR3, the DNA is TGTGCCATCAGTAGAACAGAAGGAGGTGAAAAACTGTTTTTT. The encoded protein is CAISRTEGGEKLFF. The chain employs TRBV10-3 and TRBJ1-4; D gene unclear. This CDR3 has 14 residues. V lost 5 bases and J 7 bases, leaving 14 bases between the germline ends. Germline assignment: CDR1 ENHRY and CDR2 SYGVKD.

The rearrangement uses TRBV19 and TRBJ1-5; D unresolved. This CDR3 region has 13 residues. Germline values: CDR1 LNHDA, CDR2 SQIVND (reference sequence). With 3 bases removed from V and 6 bases from J, the gap between germline ends came to 9 bases. The chain's CDR3 is CASSMRVGQPQHF. In DNA form, the CDR3 reads TGTGCCAGTAGTATGCGTGTGGGTCAGCCCCAGCATTTT. Supplemented by reference TRBV19 and TRBJ1-5, the full variable domain reads DGGITQSPKYLFRKEGQNVTLSCEQNLNHDAMYWYRQDPGQGLRLIYYSQIVNDFQKGDIAEGYSVSREKKESFPLTVTSAQKNPTAFYLCASSMRVGQPQHFGDGTRLSIL.

Comments on this clonotype: A much larger clone lies one base from this, so it may be a read error. The V call is TRBV20-1, the J call TRBJ2-7, with D maybe TRBD2 (5 bases). The CDR3 is made up of 12 amino acids. In germline, CDR1 is DFQATT, CDR2 SNEGSKA (reference sequence). CDR3 residues: CSARDLLYGQYF. The DNA for the CDR3 is TGCAGTGCTAGGGACTTATTATACGGGCAGTACTTC.

A word on this clonotype: Germline and junction disagree at one end, which may indicate a read error. This chain joins TRBV4-2 and TRBJ1-1; D is ambiguous. This CDR3 comprises 13 residues. Germline CDR1 and CDR2: LGHNA and YNFKEQ. In DNA, the CDR3 is TGTGCCAGCAGCCAAAAAATGTACACTGAAGCGTTCTTT. It is translated as CASSQKMYTEAFF.